The text below deals with one T cell receptor (beta chain). Its antigen remains unknown. The sample originates from a study of Graves' ophthalmopathy and Graves' hyperthyroidism. Notes on the study in general: The model's ophthalmopathy progression predictions had less than 71% sensitivity and 72.22% specificity.

CDR1 is LGHNA and CDR2 is YSLEER in the germline V gene. The CDR3 length is 18 residues. The ends lost 2 bases at V and 0 bases at J; junction bases unmatched: 9. CDR3 regions of TCR beta were amplified from RNA transcripts. RT-PCR in the first round used HTBI primers; a second-round multiplex PCR followed. TCRdb reprocessed the multiplex PCR reads via MiXCR and lists one record per CDR3 protein. The table lists over a million distinct CDR3 sequences, 36% of them singletons. The origin of this receptor is an adult man with Graves' hyperthyroidism. This chain joins TRBV4-3 and TRBJ2-2; 7 nucleotides line up with TRBD1. The sequenced sample was peripheral blood or thyroid tissue (not recorded which). The CDR3 region is CASSQSTGAYANTGELFF. CDR3 DNA: TGCGCCAGCAGCCAATCTACAGGGGCATACGCGAACACCGGGGAGCTGTTTTTT.